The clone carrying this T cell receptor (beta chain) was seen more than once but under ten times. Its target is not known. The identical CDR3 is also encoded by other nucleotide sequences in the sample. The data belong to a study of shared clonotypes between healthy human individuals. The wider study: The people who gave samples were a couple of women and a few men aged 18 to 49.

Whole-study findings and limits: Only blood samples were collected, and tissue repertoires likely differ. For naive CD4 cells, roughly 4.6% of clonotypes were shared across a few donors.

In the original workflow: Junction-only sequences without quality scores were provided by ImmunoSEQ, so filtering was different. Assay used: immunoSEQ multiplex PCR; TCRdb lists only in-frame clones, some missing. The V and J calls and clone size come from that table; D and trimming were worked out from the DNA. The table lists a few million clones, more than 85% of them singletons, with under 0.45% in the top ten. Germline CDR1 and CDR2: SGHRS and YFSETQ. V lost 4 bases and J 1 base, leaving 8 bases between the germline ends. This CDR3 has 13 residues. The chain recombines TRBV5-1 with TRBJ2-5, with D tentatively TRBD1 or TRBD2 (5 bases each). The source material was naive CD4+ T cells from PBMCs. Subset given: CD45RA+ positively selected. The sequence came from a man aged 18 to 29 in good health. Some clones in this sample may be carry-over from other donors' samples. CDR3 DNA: TGCGCCAGCAGCCGGGACGGCCAAGAGACCCAGTACTTC. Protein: CASSRDGQETQYF.